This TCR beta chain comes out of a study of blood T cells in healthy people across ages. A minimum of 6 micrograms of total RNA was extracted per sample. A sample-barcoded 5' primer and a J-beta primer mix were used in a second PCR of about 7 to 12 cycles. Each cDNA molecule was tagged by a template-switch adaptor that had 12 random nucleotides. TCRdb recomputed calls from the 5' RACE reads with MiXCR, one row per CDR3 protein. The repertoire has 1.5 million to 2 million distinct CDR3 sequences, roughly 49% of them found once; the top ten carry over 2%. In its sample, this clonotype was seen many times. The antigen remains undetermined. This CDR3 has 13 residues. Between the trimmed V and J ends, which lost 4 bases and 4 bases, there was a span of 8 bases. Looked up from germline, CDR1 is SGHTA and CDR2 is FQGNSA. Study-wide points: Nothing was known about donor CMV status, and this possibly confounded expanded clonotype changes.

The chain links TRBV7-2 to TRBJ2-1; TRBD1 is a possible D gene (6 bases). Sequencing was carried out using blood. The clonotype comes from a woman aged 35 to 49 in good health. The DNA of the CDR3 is TGTGCCAGCAGCTCACAGGGATACAATGAGCAGTTCTTC. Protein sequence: CASSSQGYNEQFF.